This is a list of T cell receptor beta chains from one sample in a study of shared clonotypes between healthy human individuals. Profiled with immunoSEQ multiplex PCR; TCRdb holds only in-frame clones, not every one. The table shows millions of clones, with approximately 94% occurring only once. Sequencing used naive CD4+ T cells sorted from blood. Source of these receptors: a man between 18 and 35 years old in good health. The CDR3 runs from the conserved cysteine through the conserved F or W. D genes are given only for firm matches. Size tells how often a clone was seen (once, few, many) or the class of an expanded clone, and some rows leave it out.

CDR3aa: CASSHGDRVAEKLFF; CDR3nt: TGCGCCAGCAGCCATGGGGACAGGGTGGCTGAAAAACTGTTTTTT; j_gene: TRBJ1-4; v_gene: TRBV4-3; abundance: NA; d_gene: TRBD1
CDR3aa: CASSFGTSGGRRTGELFF; CDR3nt: TGTGCCAGCAGCTTCGGGACTAGCGGGGGGCGACGGACCGGGGAGCTGTTTTTT; j_gene: TRBJ2-2; v_gene: TRBV9; abundance: NA; d_gene: TRBD2
CDR3aa: CASRMEPGEPAYGYTF; CDR3nt: TGCGCCAGCAGGATGGAGCCAGGAGAACCTGCCTATGGCTACACCTTC; j_gene: TRBJ1-2; v_gene: TRBV5-1; abundance: NA; d_gene: NA
CDR3aa: CASSLGWRGNTDTQYF; CDR3nt: TGTGCCAGCAGCTTGGGATGGCGGGGGAACACAGATACGCAGTATTTT; j_gene: TRBJ2-3; v_gene: TRBV5-5; abundance: once; d_gene: TRBD2
CDR3aa: CAQGGSSYEQYF; CDR3nt: TGTGCCCAGGGGGGGAGCTCCTACGAGCAGTACTTC; j_gene: TRBJ2-7; v_gene: TRBV30; abundance: NA; d_gene: NA
CDR3aa: CASSFNVQETQYF; CDR3nt: TGCGCCAGCAGCTTTAACGTCCAAGAGACCCAGTACTTC; j_gene: TRBJ2-5; v_gene: TRBV5-1; abundance: NA; d_gene: NA
CDR3aa: CASSPPGRGGSYTF; CDR3nt: TGTGCCAGCTCACCACCCGGCAGGGGAGGCAGCTACACCTTC; j_gene: TRBJ1-2; v_gene: TRBV18; abundance: NA; d_gene: NA
CDR3aa: CASSPPHLEETNEKLFF; CDR3nt: TGTGCCAGCAGCCCCCCCCATCTGGAGGAGACTAATGAAAAACTGTTTTTT; j_gene: TRBJ1-4; v_gene: TRBV5-5; abundance: NA; d_gene: NA
CDR3aa: CASSESASGRIYEQYF; CDR3nt: TGTGCCAGCAGTGAATCGGCTAGCGGGAGGATATACGAGCAGTACTTC; j_gene: TRBJ2-7; v_gene: TRBV6-1; abundance: once; d_gene: TRBD2
CDR3aa: CSARSQGDEQFF; CDR3nt: TGCAGCGCCAGATCTCAGGGGGATGAGCAGTTCTTC; j_gene: TRBJ2-1; v_gene: TRBV29-1; abundance: NA; d_gene: TRBD1
CDR3aa: CARDPYVPQYF; CDR3nt: TGTGCCAGGGATCCGTACGTGCCGCAGTATTTT; j_gene: TRBJ2-3; v_gene: TRBV6-1; abundance: NA; d_gene: NA